This T cell receptor (beta chain) emerged from a study of CD8+CD57+ T cells in acquired aplastic anemia. The wider study: An average of about 3.4 ug of DNA was obtained from sorted CD4+ and CD8+ cells. Average CD4+ read depth in healthy donors was around 11 million reads. Findings of the study overall: Overlap between patients and controls comprised roughly 30 CD8+ CDR3 sequences.

Profiles of TCR beta VDJ and CDR3 were generated from a genomic DNA template. In TCRdb, the reads were re-called with MiXCR into one record per CDR3 protein. The data show about 70,000 distinct CDR3 sequences, roughly 50% seen once. As regards this clonotype: Antigen unknown.

The CDR3 has 16 amino acids. V lost 5 bases to trimming and J lost 4 bases; unmatched junction nucleotides: 9. Germline CDR1 reads SSHAT; CDR2 reads FNYEAQ (reference sequence). Sequenced sample: sorted CD4+, CD8+, or CD8+CD57+ T cells (not recorded which) from PBMCs. The chain carries TRBV7-7 and TRBJ2-3; 10 bases are shared with TRBD2. The sequence was obtained from a human donor in good health, serving as a control. CDR3 nucleotide sequence: TGTGCCAGCAGCCCCGATCTAGCGGGAGTTTCAGATACGCAGTATTTT. Translating it yields CASSPDLAGVSDTQYF.